The TCR beta chain under discussion was sequenced for a study of tumor-infiltrating lymphocytes in oesophageal squamous cell carcinoma. TCRdb reanalysed the PCR reads using MiXCR and keeps one entry per CDR3 protein. The sample records fewer than 6,500 distinct CDR3 sequences, about 14% being singletons. The CDR3 sequence is 15 residues long. Germline values: CDR1 KGHSH, CDR2 LQKENI. V shed 3 bases and J shed 4 bases, with 13 bases lying between them. This clonotype was picked up a small number of times. Sequencing used esophageal tumor tissue. The chain carries TRBV18 and TRBJ1-5, with D perhaps matching TRBD1 (5 bases). This sequence was found in a male donor with esophageal squamous cell carcinoma. The CDR3 nucleotides read TGTGCCAGCTCACCGGGTCAGGGAGGAAATCAGCCCCAGCATTTT. Translated: CASSPGQGGNQPQHF.